The source of this T cell receptor beta chain is a study of blood T cells in healthy people across ages. Through a sample-barcoded 5' primer and a J-beta primer mix, a second PCR was run for about 6 to 11 cycles. From the 5' RACE reads, TCRdb called clonotypes with MiXCR, one entry per CDR3 protein. The sample has around 1,000,000 distinct CDR3 sequences, around two fifths seen once. The CDR3 spans 17 residues. V lost 0 bases and J lost 1, with 14 bases in between. Germline CDR1 is LGHDT and CDR2 is YNNKEL (reference sequence). This clonotype was sampled from a man aged 18 to 35 in good health. This chain links TRBV3-1 with TRBJ2-3; D is undetermined. Input material: blood. In DNA, the CDR3 is TGTGCCAGCAGCCAAGATATTACGGTCCAAGGCACAGATACGCAGTATTTT. Encoded protein: CASSQDITVQGTDTQYF.